This record looks at one TCR beta chain sequence and its context. Its antigen is not known. These data originate in a study of cytomegalovirus exposure and HLA in healthy donors. Looking at the study overall: Ancestry clustering placed around 80% of approximately 420 genotyped donors in the Caucasian-associated cluster.

The study ran its PCR with 60 Vbeta and 13 Jbeta primers. The repertoire was sequenced with immunoSEQ multiplex PCR; TCRdb's copy has only in-frame clones and lacks some. The table lists some 150,000 clones, nearly 80% of them singletons. General study results and limits: Across HLA loci, a later analysis found differing TCR association rates, with DRB1 most and HLA-C fewest. Productive rates of about 90% or about 30% were seen for most TCR beta V segments in an earlier analysis. Later analysis suggested links between common viral pathogens and several top significant clusters.

With 0 bases clipped from V and 4 bases from J, the junction kept 3 bases outside the gene matches. This CDR3 has 16 residues. CDR1 and CDR2 (germline): ENHRY, SYGVKD. The chain employs TRBV10-3 and TRBJ2-6, with 7 bases that match TRBD1. The clonotype was recovered from a male donor in good health and CMV-seronegative. Sequencing was carried out using PBMCs. CDR3 nucleotides: TGTGCCATCAGTGAGTCGGACAGGCGGGGGGCCAACGTCCTGACTTTC. Amino acids: CAISESDRRGANVLTF.